This T cell receptor beta chain is drawn from a study of cytomegalovirus exposure and HLA in healthy donors (dated by TCRdb to between 2016 and 2019). Looking at the study overall: An earlier analysis of approximately 640 of the donors reported more than 250 Gb of sequence data and more than 90 million unique TCR beta sequences from 190 million or so T cells. To study patterns of TCR occurrence, a later analysis re-analyzed previously published TCR beta repertoires from 666 donors and added high-resolution HLA genotyping. An early release that covered about 600 HLA-typed donors contained about 300 gigabases of sequencing data and about 84 million unique TCR sequences. Alongside the repertoire data, information on donor age, sex, ethnicity and CMV serostatus was compiled. Both class I and class II loci were covered by HLA typing, at four-digit resolution. The study aimed to test whether cataloging public T cell receptors could reveal signatures of past pathogen exposure. To predict cytomegalovirus infection status, the study combined high-throughput TCR immunosequencing, statistical association of individual TCRs with disease status, and machine learning. Of the 350 to 400 genotyped donors, roughly 80% fell in the genetic ancestry cluster associated with self-reported Caucasian donors. All discovery cohort repertoires had been generated using a single sequencing platform. In addition to the first cohort of 666 subjects, a separate validation cohort of 120 different subjects was used. In a later genetic analysis, genome-wide SNP genotypes for about three fifths of the roughly 670 donors were used, and that subset was treated as a discovery cohort. The later analysis used no new phenotypic data to find candidate immune exposures, relying instead on TCR beta sequences and their occurrence across donors. The number of donors typed differed by locus, with 629-630 for A, B, C, DRB1 and DQB1, roughly 520 for DQA1, nearly 610 for DPA1, and 400 to 490 for DPB1. Roughly five DR-DQ haplotypes were handled as single units for association and clustering because linkage in the cohort was strong. The study profiled the T cell repertoires of 550 to 700 subjects by immunosequencing and related them to cytomegalovirus serostatus. Among over 350 genotyped donors of the cohort, an average of around 240,000 unique TCR beta nucleotide sequences were sequenced per donor, roughly 20% of them non-productive. To decide whether each TCR beta V gene segment behaved as functional or pseudogenic, an earlier analysis of fewer than 750 of the donors relied on high-throughput TCR beta sequencing.

The investigation overall reported the following: In an earlier analysis of some 500 of the donors, most TCR beta V segments were observed in productive rearrangements about 87% or about 30% of the time, broadly matching IMGT annotations. Most TCR sequences were seen in very few donors, while some public TCRs were found in many individuals. In the study, approximately 150 TCR beta chains were listed as associated with cytomegalovirus. A few of the identified cytomegalovirus-associated TCR beta chains were confirmed in vitro to be specific for cytomegalovirus antigens. A further reported finding was that TCR beta sequences accurately predicted the HLA-A and HLA-B alleles for most subjects in the first cohort. Roughly uniform sequencing depth across donors was assumed in presence/absence analyses, although this assumption may not hold. In both the original and validation cohorts, the classifier was reported to diagnose cytomegalovirus status with high specificity and sensitivity. Because counts were too low, under 20 rarely observed V segments, including chromosome 9 orphons, were left out of the earlier analysis of a few hundred of the donors. The authors suggested that the approach could potentially be generalized to other disease states and immunological phenotypes. Most CMV-associated TCR beta chains appeared to be HLA-restricted in a later analysis, and the HLA associations seemed to be driven largely by CMV exposure. Correlated functional status among segregating V segments might be attributable to linkage disequilibrium, but an unknown experimental factor could not be ruled out. A later analysis associated about 17,000 TCR beta sequences with specific HLA alleles at a false discovery rate of 0.05. A later genetic analysis reported fewer N-insertions in productive TCRs among donors in an Asian-associated ancestry cluster than the roughly 670-donor mean. A cluster of highly shared sequence variants was judged likely to be a technical artifact of the sequencing pipeline. According to a later analysis, TCR association rates differed among HLA loci, with DRB1 alleles showing the most associated TCRs and HLA-C alleles showing the fewest. This cohort had only TCR beta chains sequenced, and the lack of alpha or paired-chain data limited which features could be detected. Some IMGT-functional V segments, including TRBV6-2 and TRBV6-3, could not be told apart with the 87-base-pair reads, so those segments were excluded. V-gene and J-gene trimming of TCR beta chains was associated with a missense DCLRE1C variant in a later genetic analysis, and the association was replicated in an independent cohort. Because HLA typing was unavailable for some donors at each locus, only the typed subset was used in association tests. The only immune exposure information available for the cohort was CMV serostatus. In a later analysis, HLA-associated TCR beta chains showed more clonal expansion and lower generation probabilities than non-associated chains that were equally common. Strong co-occurrence of HLA alleles, especially DR and DQ, made assigning TCR associations to individual alleles difficult. According to a later analysis, parvovirus B19, influenza, CMV and Epstein-Barr virus appeared linked to several top co-occurrence clusters.

The cohort comprised around 690 healthy bone marrow donors. At the time of sampling, every cohort member was nominally healthy, though immune exposures that went unrecorded were likely present. The donor was CMV seropositive and was included in the group of 270 or so seropositive cohort members. A peripheral blood sample was collected from each donor, and TCR beta sequencing was performed on peripheral blood mononuclear cells. The Qiagen DNeasy Blood Extraction Kit was used to extract genomic DNA from the blood cell samples. The junction carries 4 bases between V and J, which are trimmed by 1 base and 7 bases respectively. The germline V gene yields MGHRA for CDR1 and YSYEKL for CDR2. The CDR3, cysteine through phenylalanine, is 11 amino acids long. Only the CDR3 part of the read is kept: 33 bases, read in frame from the first base. Library preparation was by the immunoSEQ multiplex PCR assay. The multiplex PCR relied on a mix of 60 forward primers for TCR Vbeta segments and 13 reverse primers for TCR Jbeta segments. The CDR3 region of rearranged TCR beta genes was amplified from genomic DNA by a multiplex PCR assay. On the Illumina HiSeq System, the amplified TCR beta libraries were sequenced as 87-base-pair reads. In the source study's methods: In a later analysis, tens of millions of unique TCR beta chains were counted across the approximately 640 repertoires, and around 11 million of these chains were shared by at least two donors. A nearest-neighbor algorithm error-corrected the raw reads and collapsed the reads into unique sequences, merging closely related sequences to remove PCR and sequencing errors. V, D and J gene segments were assigned by aligning CDR3 sequences to IMGT reference sequences. Each retained sequence needed at least a six-nucleotide match to both a V gene segment and a J gene segment. Rearrangements were called productive when the CDR3 lacked stop codons and stayed in frame with V and J; all others were non-productive. Following IMGT convention, CDR3 was defined as the stretch from the second conserved V-encoded cysteine up to the conserved J-encoded phenylalanine. Sequences without an unambiguous match to a single V gene segment were excluded from the earlier analysis of over 500 of the donors. An earlier analysis of 587 of the donors classified V segments as functional when productive rearrangements were above 56.7% and as segregating when the standard deviation between donors was above 5%. A statistical classification framework was developed to diagnose cytomegalovirus status using the catalog of TCR beta chain sequences. In a later analysis, TCR nucleotide sequences were compared against IMGT/GENE-DB human TR gene sequences so that V and J genes could be assigned. Using the TCRdist pipeline, a later analysis assigned CDR3 sequences along with most-parsimonious VDJ recombination scenarios. In a later analysis, every TCR beta chain was defined by the combination of its CDR3 amino acid sequence and its V-gene family, and reads without a unique V-gene family were dropped. In a later analysis, 500 to 650 highly shared, low-generation-probability nucleotide sequences were removed to address suspected cross-contamination and a sequencing artifact. For each public chain, a later analysis derived a clonal expansion index from normalized ranks of inferred template counts within each repertoire. In a later analysis, generation probabilities were computed with a VDJ recombination model fitted to out-of-frame rearrangements, and the resulting probabilities were checked against IGoR. A later analysis scored TCR-TCR, TCR-HLA and TCR-CMV co-occurrence with hypergeometric tests, applying a repertoire-size bias correction to TCR pairs. In a later analysis, false discovery rates were estimated by permuting HLA or CMV assignments 20 times. In a later analysis, co-occurring TCRs were grouped with DBSCAN, and TCRdist sequence similarity was added when clustering was performed within HLA-allele-positive subsets. Repertoires with fewer than 30,000 or more than 120,000 public chains were left out of co-occurrence clustering, as were five repertoires with anomalous nucleotide sharing. Entries here come from immuneACCESS through TCRdb and include only in-frame sequences with V and J called. Some clones fail to appear in such tables; in the studies checked, an unresolved V gene covers under half of the shortfall, and the cause of the remainder is unknown. D and trimming come from the DNA, and the V and J calls and clone size come from that table. This sample has fewer than 100,000 clones in its table, and around four fifths of those were observed once. The top ten constitute about 7% of the sample.

With regard to this clone: Its antigen is not yet known. Within one base of it there is no much larger clone, and no base qualities were kept.

The material sequenced was PBMCs. This receptor chain uses TRBV4-1 and TRBJ2-5, with the identity of the D gene unclear. The receptor was isolated from a man between 35 and 55 years old in good health and CMV-seropositive. The CDR3 is CASSQAGTQYF. The nucleotides read TGCGCCAGCAGCCAAGCAGGGACCCAGTACTTC.